These 32 T cell receptor beta chains share one sample of origin, sequenced in a study of human T cells and chemical hapten exposure. As for time point: pre-sensitization, week 0. The treatment denotes: therapeutic diphenylcyclopropenone sensitization with weekly scalp DPC. TCRdb analysed the RACE reads with MiXCR anew, one entry per CDR3 protein. The table records under 300,000 distinct CDR3 sequences, roughly 8% of them present only once. The sequences come from whole blood, collected in connection with sensitization to the hapten diphenylcyclopropenone (DPC). The receptors originated from a man between 18 and 35 years old with alopecia areata. Some clones in this sample may be carry-over from other donors' samples.

This clonotype was detected a few times. CDR3 DNA sequence: TGTGCCAGCAGCTTCGACAGGGGGTCCTATGGCTACACCTTC. It is translated as CASSFDRGSYGYTF. This chain joins TRBV7-9 and TRBJ1-2, with 9 bases that match TRBD1. Germline loops: CDR1 SEHNR, CDR2 FQNEAQ (reference sequence). The CDR3 is 14 amino acids. J lost 4 bases, V lost 3 bases, and 3 bases had no gene match.

This clonotype came up a few times. The V call is TRBV20-1, the J call TRBJ2-7, with 8 bases that match TRBD1. There are 15 residues in the CDR3. Germline V gives CDR1 DFQATT, CDR2 SNEGSKA (reference sequence). V dropped 3 bases and J dropped 6; count of bases not matched to a gene: 13. The chain's CDR3 is CSASRTGRSLGEQYF. The DNA for the CDR3 is TGCAGTGCTAGTAGGACAGGGCGGTCGTTGGGCGAGCAGTACTTC.

This clonotype occurred many times. The genes are TRBV27 and TRBJ1-1; 10 nucleotides line up with TRBD1. Germline V CDR1 and CDR2: MNHEY, SMNVEV (reference sequence). The CDR3 contains 13 residues. V gave up 4 bases and J gave up 8 bases; unmatched junction bases: 4. In DNA form, the CDR3 reads TGTGCCAGCAGTTGGGGACAGGGGTACGAAGCTTTCTTT. It translates to CASSWGQGYEAFF.

This clonotype was picked up a small number of times. The chain combines TRBV29-1 with TRBJ1-2, with a tentative D call TRBD1 (6 bases). Trimming took off 0 bases at V and 7 bases at J, with 15 bases between the two ends. Germline CDR1 is SQVTM and CDR2 is ANQGSEA. The CDR3 is made up of 14 amino acids. This chain's CDR3 is CSVEEGGQGIGYTF. CDR3 nucleotides: TGCAGCGTTGAAGAGGGGGGCCAGGGGATTGGCTACACCTTC.

This chain links TRBV7-6 with TRBJ1-2; D unresolved. This CDR3 has 13 amino acids. Germline CDR1 is SGHVS and CDR2 is FNYEAQ. V lost 5 bases and J lost 2, with 9 bases in between. CDR3 DNA sequence: TGTGCCAGCAGCCCATCGGACAACTATGGCTACACCTTC. Translation gives CASSPSDNYGYTF.

The CDR3 nucleotides read TGTGCCAGCAGCTCCAGTCACAGGGGTCCCACAACCTGGACTAGCACAGATACGCAGTATTTT. It translates to CASSSSHRGPTTWTSTDTQYF. The J gene is TRBJ2-3, the V gene TRBV7-9; 7 bases align to TRBD1. Germline V CDR1 and CDR2: SEHNR, FQNEAQ (reference sequence). J was trimmed by 0 bases and V by 4 bases; bases with no gene match: 22. The CDR3 sequence is 21 residues long.

This chain uses TRBV27 with TRBJ1-6; TRBD1 agrees at 7 bases. CDR3 size: 18 residues. Germline trimming cut 7 bases from V and 0 bases from J; bases unmatched to any gene: 12. Germline V gives CDR1 MNHEY, CDR2 SMNVEV (reference sequence). For the CDR3, the DNA is TGTGCCAGCAAAAAAATTAGGGACAGAGTCTCCTATAATTCACCCCTCCACTTT. Amino acid sequence: CASKKIRDRVSYNSPLHF.

This clonotype was counted a few times. J is TRBJ1-5 and V is TRBV4-3; 7 bases match TRBD1. The length of the CDR3 is 14 residues. The trim removed 6 bases at V and 4 bases at J, leaving 6 bases unmatched. The germline V gene encodes CDR1 LGHNA and CDR2 YSLEER. Written as DNA, the CDR3 is TGCGCCAGCAGTCCTACAGGGGCAAATCAGCCCCAGCATTTT. Protein: CASSPTGANQPQHF.

V and J are TRBV5-5 and TRBJ1-2; TRBD1 is a possible D gene (5 bases). Per the germline V gene, CDR1 is SGHKS and CDR2 is YYEKEE (reference sequence). This CDR3 has 16 residues. The V end lost 3 bases, the J end lost 3 bases, and 18 bases lay between the germline ends. CDR3 in DNA: TGTGCCAGCAGCTCTTCGACAGCGAACACATACTATGGCTACACCTTC. Translating it yields CASSSSTANTYYGYTF.

This clonotype occurred a few times. The rearrangement joins TRBV29-1 to TRBJ1-2; TRBD1 aligns across 8 bases. CDR1 and CDR2 (germline): SQVTM, ANQGSEA. Trimming removed 0 bases from V and 4 bases from J; junction bases left unmatched: 7. The CDR3 runs 15 residues. The CDR3 spells CSVEDPGGGRYGYTF. DNA for the CDR3: TGCAGCGTTGAAGATCCAGGGGGCGGTCGCTATGGCTACACCTTC.

The genes are TRBV20-1 and TRBJ2-7; TRBD2 matches at 11 bases. This CDR3 is built from 14 residues. Unmatched junction bases numbered 8, after V lost 6 bases and J lost 4 bases. Germline V gives CDR1 DFQATT, CDR2 SNEGSKA (reference sequence). The DNA for the CDR3 is TGCAGTGCACCCACTAGCGGGGGCCTTTACGAGCAGTACTTC. Encoded protein: CSAPTSGGLYEQYF.

This clonotype occurred many times. The chain has TRBV28 and TRBJ1-1; D is possibly TRBD1 (6 bases). This CDR3 is built from 14 residues. The germline CDR1 and CDR2 sequences are MDHEN and SYDVKM. V shed 3 bases and J shed 4 bases, with 12 bases lying between them. As DNA, the CDR3 is TGTGCCAGCAGTTTGGGGGGGGCGCGCACTGAAGCTTTCTTT. Translating it yields CASSLGGARTEAFF.

This clonotype was observed a handful of times. The chain links TRBV12-3 or TRBV12-4 to TRBJ1-5; D might be TRBD1 (6 bases). This CDR3 has 15 amino acids. Trimming left V 6 bases short and J 0 bases short, with 12 bases between. In DNA form, the CDR3 reads TGTGCCAGCAGCAGGACAGATTATAGCAATCAGCCCCAGCATTTT. It translates to CASSRTDYSNQPQHF.

There are a few counts of this clonotype. V is TRBV29-1 and J is TRBJ2-5; TRBD2 is a possible D gene (5 bases). The CDR3 extends over 12 amino acids. V lost 4 bases and J 4 bases, leaving 10 bases between the germline ends. Germline V gene lookup returns CDR1 SQVTM and CDR2 ANQGSEA. The CDR3 is CSVVRGVETQYF. CDR3 DNA: TGCAGCGTTGTACGGGGAGTAGAGACCCAGTACTTC.

At least ten counts were recorded for this clonotype. J is TRBJ1-5 and V is TRBV7-9, with a tentative D call TRBD1 (5 bases). V lost 5 bases, J lost 3 bases, and 14 bases lay in between. Germline loops: CDR1 SEHNR, CDR2 FQNEAQ (reference sequence). This CDR3 region has 15 residues. The CDR3 protein is CASSRLGEDNQPQHF. CDR3 sequence (DNA): TGTGCCAGCAGCCGTTTGGGGGAGGACAATCAGCCCCAGCATTTT. Complete variable domain (other parts from reference TRBV7-9 and TRBJ1-5): DTGVSQNPRHKITKRGQNVTFRCDPISEHNRLYWYRQTLGQGPEFLTYFQNEAQLEKSRLLSDRFSAERPKGSFSTLEIQRTEQGDSAMYLCASSRLGEDNQPQHFGDGTRLSIL.

The gene calls are TRBV20-1 and TRBJ1-1; 8 nucleotides line up with TRBD1. The CDR3 contains 15 residues. J was trimmed by 6 bases and V by 3 bases; bases with no gene match: 12. Per germline, CDR1 DFQATT and CDR2 SNEGSKA (reference sequence). CDR3 in amino acids: CSASRDRWSKAEAFF. CDR3 in DNA: TGCAGTGCTAGCAGGGACAGGTGGAGTAAGGCTGAAGCTTTCTTT.

In this sample, this clonotype turned up a few times. The chain links TRBV12-3 or TRBV12-4 to TRBJ2-4; 7 bases match TRBD1. J lost 2 bases, V lost 2 bases, and 6 bases had no gene match. This CDR3 is 16 amino acids long. The CDR3 here is CASSLWTGVTKNIQYF. The DNA for the CDR3 is TGTGCCAGCAGTTTATGGACAGGTGTCACCAAAAACATTCAGTACTTC.

This clonotype was recorded only once. J is TRBJ1-2 and V is TRBV12-3 or TRBV12-4; the match to TRBD1 covers 8 bases. V gave up 10 bases and J gave up 3 bases; unmatched junction bases: 7. The CDR3 is made up of 13 amino acids. The DNA for the CDR3 is TGTGCCACCAGACCAGGGGGCCACTATGGCTACACCTTC. As protein: CATRPGGHYGYTF.

This clonotype showed up just a few times. This sequence joins TRBV6-2 or TRBV6-3 and TRBJ2-7, with no clear D. CDR3 length: 15 residues. Germline assignment: CDR1 MNHEY and CDR2 SVGEGT. Between the trimmed V and J ends, which lost 7 bases and 2 bases, there was a span of 18 bases. In nucleotides, the CDR3 is TGTGCCAGCACCCCCTCGGGTCAAGGACCCTACGAGCAGTACTTC. Translated: CASTPSGQGPYEQYF.

This clonotype has ten or more counts. The V gene is TRBV5-5, the J gene TRBJ2-7; possible D gene TRBD1, 7 bases. The V and J ends lost 1 base and 3 bases respectively, with 17 bases between them. This CDR3 has 16 amino acids. Per the germline V gene, CDR1 is SGHKS and CDR2 is YYEKEE (reference sequence). The CDR3, as DNA: TGTGCCAGCAGCTTGTGGCTCGGACAGGACTACTACGAGCAGTACTTC. Translated: CASSLWLGQDYYEQYF.

V is TRBV5-1 and J is TRBJ1-1, with D perhaps matching TRBD1 (5 bases). CDR1 is SGHRS, CDR2 YFSETQ, per germline. The CDR3 has 14 amino acids. With 5 bases removed from V and 3 bases from J, the gap between germline ends came to 14 bases. The DNA for the CDR3 is TGCGCCAGCAGTTCGGGACGGCGGGACACTGAAGCTTTCTTT. Protein product: CASSSGRRDTEAFF.

The chain has TRBV18 and TRBJ1-5; D is unclear. Germline assignment: CDR1 KGHSH and CDR2 LQKENI. CDR3 length equals 15 residues. Trimming cost V 0 bases and J 3 bases, with 9 bases left between them. CDR3 region: CASSPPNHLNQPQHF. CDR3 coding DNA: TGTGCCAGCTCACCACCGAACCATCTCAATCAGCCCCAGCATTTT.

V usage is TRBV18 and J usage is TRBJ1-1; no definite D call. The CDR3 spans 14 residues. Per the germline V gene, CDR1 is KGHSH and CDR2 is LQKENI. Trimming shortened V by 2 bases and J by 1 base, and 8 bases separated the two germline ends. This chain's CDR3 is CASSPTDANTEAFF. The CDR3 DNA reads TGTGCCAGCTCACCAACGGATGCGAACACTGAAGCTTTCTTT.

This clonotype occurred many times. V usage is TRBV11-2 and J usage is TRBJ2-1; possibly TRBD1 or TRBD2 for D (5 bases each). Between the trimmed V and J ends, which lost 8 bases and 7 bases, there was a span of 12 bases. The V gene's germline CDR1 is SGHAT and CDR2 FQNNGV. CDR3 size: 12 residues. The CDR3 loop reads CASVGVGNEQFF. In nucleotides, the CDR3 is TGTGCCAGCGTGGGGGTCGGTAATGAGCAGTTCTTC. The whole variable domain, filled in from reference TRBV11-2 and TRBJ2-1, reads EAGVAQSPRYKIIEKRQSVAFWCNPISGHATLYWYQQILGQGPKLLIQFQNNGVVDDSQLPKDRFSAERLKGVDSTLKIQPAKLEDSAVYLCASVGVGNEQFFGPGTRLTVL.

This clonotype turned up a few times. V is TRBV5-1 and J is TRBJ2-3; D unresolved. CDR3 length equals 16 residues. Per germline, CDR1 SGHRS and CDR2 YFSETQ. V was trimmed by 1 base and J by 0 bases, leaving 12 bases between them. The CDR3 loop reads CASSLNSATSTDTQYF. The CDR3 bases are TGCGCCAGCAGCTTGAATTCAGCGACTAGCACAGATACGCAGTATTTT.

This clonotype was seen many times. The genes are TRBV11-2 and TRBJ1-6; D ambiguous. Germline V gene data show CDR1 as SGHAT and CDR2 as FQNNGV. V lost 5 bases, J lost 7 bases, and 15 bases lay in between. The CDR3 length is 15 residues. CDR3 protein: CASSPGTLDNSPLHF. CDR3 sequence (DNA): TGTGCCAGCAGCCCGGGAACCCTGGACAATTCACCCCTCCACTTT.

This sequence joins TRBV5-1 and TRBJ2-7; 8 bases map to TRBD1. Germline CDR1 and CDR2: SGHRS and YFSETQ. CDR3 size: 14 residues. The V and J ends lost 3 bases and 4 bases, in that order; junction bases with no gene match: 6. CDR3 nucleotide sequence: TGCGCCAGCAGCTCCATGGGACAGGTTTACGAGCAGTACTTC. Protein sequence: CASSSMGQVYEQYF.

The V gene is TRBV6-2 or TRBV6-3, the J gene TRBJ1-6; D unresolved. Germline values: CDR1 MNHEY, CDR2 SVGEGT. CDR3 length equals 15 residues. V was pared by 7 bases and J by 9 bases, with 19 bases between. The CDR3 here is CASIHRRDGISPLHF. The DNA of the CDR3 is TGTGCCAGCATCCACCGCCGGGATGGCATTTCACCCCTCCACTTT.

The gene calls are TRBV7-6 and TRBJ2-7; 7 bases map to TRBD2. The V and J ends lost 5 bases and 6 bases, in that order; junction bases with no gene match: 13. Germline V gene data show CDR1 as SGHVS and CDR2 as FNYEAQ. CDR3 length: 15 amino acids. CDR3 in DNA: TGTGCCAGCAGCATAAACCCGGGGGGTTCTGGCGAGCAGTACTTC. It codes for CASSINPGGSGEQYF.

At least ten counts were recorded for this clonotype. V and J are TRBV6-1 and TRBJ2-3, with D unclear. CDR3 length equals 13 residues. Germline assignment: CDR1 MNHNS and CDR2 SASEGT. With 7 bases removed from V and 2 bases from J, the gap between germline ends came to 10 bases. The CDR3 coding sequence is TGTGCCAGCAATCGAGAGCACACAGATACGCAGTATTTT. Translation: CASNREHTDTQYF.

This clonotype was seen a handful of times. CDR3 protein: CASSYRTSASTDTQYF. CDR3 sequence (DNA): TGTGCCAGCAGCTACCGGACTAGCGCTAGCACAGATACGCAGTATTTT. The gene calls are TRBV11-2 and TRBJ2-3; 9 bases agree with TRBD2. The CDR3 spans 16 residues. Losses at the gene ends were 4 bases for V and 0 bases for J; bases not matched to a gene: 5. Germline CDR1 reads SGHAT; CDR2 reads FQNNGV. Complete variable domain (other parts from reference TRBV11-2 and TRBJ2-3): EAGVAQSPRYKIIEKRQSVAFWCNPISGHATLYWYQQILGQGPKLLIQFQNNGVVDDSQLPKDRFSAERLKGVDSTLKIQPAKLEDSAVYLCASSYRTSASTDTQYFGPGTRLTVL.

This clonotype has a handful of counts. This rearrangement joins TRBV5-5 to TRBJ2-7, with 7 bases fitting TRBD1. V gave up 1 base and J gave up 5 bases; unmatched junction bases: 6. This CDR3 has 14 amino acids. Per the germline V gene, CDR1 is SGHKS and CDR2 is YYEKEE (reference sequence). CDR3 DNA sequence: TGTGCCAGCAGCTTGACCGGGACAGCACACGAGCAGTACGTC. Amino acid sequence: CASSLTGTAHEQYV.